This TCR beta chain was captured by sequencing in a study of response to subunit inactivated influenza vaccine. Broader study findings: Few additional T cells are recruited per seasonal influenza vaccination, authors suggested.

Notes on this clonotype: What it binds is unknown.

Per germline, CDR1 SGHRS and CDR2 YFSETQ. CDR3 size: 14 residues. Trimming pared 0 bases from V and 3 bases from J, leaving 9 bases between. TCRdb reprocessed the RT-PCR reads via MiXCR and lists one record per CDR3 protein. In the table there are 750,000 to 850,000 distinct CDR3 sequences, approximately 17% of which are singletons. The rearrangement links TRBV5-1 to TRBJ1-2; D gene ambiguous. The clonotype originates from a man aged 50-60 years who received an inactivated influenza vaccine. Material: PBMCs from blood, obtained more than 4 days after vaccination. CDR3 protein: CASSLGRTDYGYTF. DNA for the CDR3: TGCGCCAGCAGCTTGGGAAGGACCGACTATGGCTACACCTTC.